A selection of T cell receptor beta chains follows, all from one sample in a study of blood T cell repertoires in COVID-19. The protocol was immunoSEQ multiplex PCR, while the TCRdb copy is restricted to in-frame clones and leaves out a portion. Of under 250,000 clones listed, more than 70% are singletons. The sample comprised peripheral blood. The receptors were sampled from a woman older than 75 with acute or convalescent COVID-19. CDR3s include the opening cysteine and the closing phenylalanine or tryptophan. The order of the fields is V gene, J gene, clone size, CDR3 length, D gene, CDR3 DNA, CDR3 protein. A D gene is named only where the DNA matches it firmly. Clone size is stated in some rows and not others, as once, few, many or a class when expanded.

v_call: TRBV29-1; j_call: TRBJ2-7; clone_size: .; cdr3_length: 14; d_call: TRBD1; cdr3_nt: TGCAGCGTATATACAGGGGTCGGGTCCTACGAGCAGTACTTC; cdr3_aa: CSVYTGVGSYEQYF
v_call: TRBV7-9; j_call: TRBJ1-2; clone_size: .; cdr3_length: 16; d_call: TRBD1; cdr3_nt: TGTGCCAGCAAGTGGACAGGGGGCCCGGGATCCGAGGGCTACACCTTC; cdr3_aa: CASKWTGGPGSEGYTF
v_call: TRBV18; j_call: TRBJ1-3; clone_size: .; cdr3_length: 15; d_call: .; cdr3_nt: TGTGCCAGCTCACCCGACAGGTTCTCTGGAAACACCATATATTTT; cdr3_aa: CASSPDRFSGNTIYF
v_call: TRBV5-1; j_call: TRBJ1-1; clone_size: .; cdr3_length: 19; d_call: .; cdr3_nt: TGCGCCAGCAGCTGGCTCCTCTCAGGGCCCTTAGCCCTTAGCACTGAAGCTTTCTTT; cdr3_aa: CASSWLLSGPLALSTEAFF
v_call: TRBV5-1; j_call: TRBJ1-5; clone_size: .; cdr3_length: 16; d_call: .; cdr3_nt: TGCGCCAGCAGCCCCTCTGGTGGGGCAAATCGTCAGCCCCAGCATTTT; cdr3_aa: CASSPSGGANRQPQHF
v_call: TRBV28; j_call: TRBJ1-1; clone_size: .; cdr3_length: 15; d_call: TRBD1; cdr3_nt: TGTGCCAGCAGCCCCCGACAGGGGTGGAACACTGAAGCTTTCTTT; cdr3_aa: CASSPRQGWNTEAFF
v_call: TRBV7-9; j_call: TRBJ2-5; clone_size: .; cdr3_length: 16; d_call: .; cdr3_nt: TGTGCCAGCAGCTCCAGTCCAGGGGGGCCTCAAGAGACCCAGTACTTC; cdr3_aa: CASSSSPGGPQETQYF
v_call: TRBV29-1; j_call: TRBJ1-1; clone_size: few; cdr3_length: 13; d_call: TRBD1; cdr3_nt: TGCAGCGTAAAAGGGACAGGGAACACTGAAGCTTTCTTT; cdr3_aa: CSVKGTGNTEAFF
v_call: TRBV12-5; j_call: TRBJ1-1; clone_size: .; cdr3_length: 17; d_call: TRBD1; cdr3_nt: TGTGCTAGTGGTTTGGCTTTTCCACAGGGGGCTCGGGCTGAAGCTTTCTTT; cdr3_aa: CASGLAFPQGARAEAFF
v_call: TRBV4-2; j_call: TRBJ2-7; clone_size: .; cdr3_length: 15; d_call: TRBD2; cdr3_nt: TGTGCCAGCAGCATGACTAGCGGGGGCTTCTACGAGCAGTACTTC; cdr3_aa: CASSMTSGGFYEQYF
v_call: TRBV24-1; j_call: TRBJ1-2; clone_size: .; cdr3_length: 19; d_call: TRBD1; cdr3_nt: TGTGCCACCAGTGACTCAGTCATGGACAGGGGTTCTTCTAACTATGGCTACACCTTC; cdr3_aa: CATSDSVMDRGSSNYGYTF
v_call: TRBV2; j_call: TRBJ1-2; clone_size: once; cdr3_length: 15; d_call: .; cdr3_nt: TGTGCCAGCAGTTTACAGGGTCCCGCTAACTATGGCTACACCTTC; cdr3_aa: CASSLQGPANYGYTF
v_call: TRBV7-2; j_call: TRBJ1-1; clone_size: .; cdr3_length: 12; d_call: .; cdr3_nt: TGTGCCAGCAGCCAGGGAGGGGCTGAAGCTTTCTTT; cdr3_aa: CASSQGGAEAFF
v_call: TRBV5-5; j_call: TRBJ2-7; clone_size: .; cdr3_length: 13; d_call: TRBD1; cdr3_nt: TGTGCCAGCAGCTGGGACAGGGGAAGCGAGCAGTACTTC; cdr3_aa: CASSWDRGSEQYF
v_call: TRBV7-9; j_call: TRBJ1-2; clone_size: .; cdr3_length: 17; d_call: TRBD1; cdr3_nt: TGTGCCAGCAGCTCACTTTTAGGAACAGGGGTTAACTATGGCTACACCTTC; cdr3_aa: CASSSLLGTGVNYGYTF
v_call: TRBV7-3; j_call: TRBJ2-1; clone_size: once; cdr3_length: 15; d_call: TRBD2; cdr3_nt: TGTGCCAGCAGCATAGCACTAGCGGGGGTTAATGAGCAGTTCTTC; cdr3_aa: CASSIALAGVNEQFF
v_call: TRBV6-6; j_call: TRBJ2-7; clone_size: .; cdr3_length: 14; d_call: TRBD1; cdr3_nt: TGTGCCAGCAGTTTAAAAATGACAGGGGTCGAGCAGTACTTC; cdr3_aa: CASSLKMTGVEQYF
v_call: TRBV19; j_call: TRBJ1-1; clone_size: .; cdr3_length: 12; d_call: .; cdr3_nt: TGTGCCAGTAGTATACCGGGTTCTGAAGCTTTCTTT; cdr3_aa: CASSIPGSEAFF
v_call: TRBV5-1; j_call: TRBJ1-5; clone_size: .; cdr3_length: 14; d_call: .; cdr3_nt: TGCGCCAGCAGCTTGGAAGGAGGCCATCAGCCCCAGCATTTT; cdr3_aa: CASSLEGGHQPQHF
v_call: TRBV5-8; j_call: TRBJ2-7; clone_size: .; cdr3_length: 13; d_call: TRBD1; cdr3_nt: TGTGCCAGCAGCTTGGGACAGGGCCACGAGCAGTACTTC; cdr3_aa: CASSLGQGHEQYF
v_call: TRBV7-8; j_call: TRBJ1-6; clone_size: .; cdr3_length: 17; d_call: TRBD1; cdr3_nt: TGTGCCAGCAGTTTCCGGGACAGGGGCGAGAATAATTCACCCCTCCACTTT; cdr3_aa: CASSFRDRGENNSPLHF
v_call: TRBV15; j_call: TRBJ1-1; clone_size: once; cdr3_length: 14; d_call: TRBD1; cdr3_nt: TGTGCCACAAGAAAGACAGGGCAGAACACTGAAGCTTTCTTT; cdr3_aa: CATRKTGQNTEAFF
v_call: TRBV7-2; j_call: TRBJ1-6; clone_size: .; cdr3_length: 18; d_call: TRBD1; cdr3_nt: TGTGCCAGCAGCTCCGAGACAGGGAAATCCTCCTATAATTCACCCCTCCACTTT; cdr3_aa: CASSSETGKSSYNSPLHF
v_call: TRBV7-8; j_call: TRBJ1-2; clone_size: .; cdr3_length: 16; d_call: TRBD1; cdr3_nt: TGTGCCAGCAGCCAATCCCCGACAGGGGAGAACTATGGCTACACCTTC; cdr3_aa: CASSQSPTGENYGYTF
v_call: TRBV5-4; j_call: TRBJ2-2; clone_size: .; cdr3_length: 17; d_call: TRBD1; cdr3_nt: TGTGCCAGCAGCTTCCCCCCGGGACAGGGACTCACCGGGGAGCTGTTTTTT; cdr3_aa: CASSFPPGQGLTGELFF
v_call: TRBV25-1; j_call: TRBJ1-6; clone_size: few; cdr3_length: 15; d_call: TRBD1; cdr3_nt: TGTGCCAGCAGTGAATACAGGGGGGAAAATTCACCCCTCCACTTT; cdr3_aa: CASSEYRGENSPLHF
v_call: TRBV23-1; j_call: TRBJ1-2; clone_size: .; cdr3_length: 18; d_call: .; cdr3_nt: TGCGCCAGCAGTCAATCGCCTGCTTTAGGACAGTCTAACTATGGCTACACCTTC; cdr3_aa: CASSQSPALGQSNYGYTF
v_call: TRBV21-1; j_call: TRBJ1-1; clone_size: .; cdr3_length: 16; d_call: .; cdr3_nt: TGTGCCAGCAGCAAAGATGAGCAGGTACCGAACACTGAAGCTTTCTTT; cdr3_aa: CASSKDEQVPNTEAFF
v_call: TRBV5-1; j_call: TRBJ1-1; clone_size: .; cdr3_length: 16; d_call: .; cdr3_nt: TGCGCCAGCAGCCCACAACCGCAGGACGGGGACACTGAAGCTTTCTTT; cdr3_aa: CASSPQPQDGDTEAFF
v_call: TRBV9; j_call: TRBJ2-3; clone_size: .; cdr3_length: 18; d_call: TRBD2; cdr3_nt: TGTGCCAGCAGCGTAGGAGGCTTGGGCGGGGGGGCTGCGGATACGCAGTATTTT; cdr3_aa: CASSVGGLGGGAADTQYF
v_call: TRBV7-2; j_call: TRBJ1-1; clone_size: once; cdr3_length: 13; d_call: .; cdr3_nt: TGTGCCAGCAGCCCCCGACCAAGCGCTGAAGCTTTCTTT; cdr3_aa: CASSPRPSAEAFF
v_call: TRBV10-3; j_call: TRBJ2-2; clone_size: .; cdr3_length: 15; d_call: TRBD2; cdr3_nt: TGTGCCATCACCCTTGGACTAGCGGCAGGCGGGGAGCTGTTTTTT; cdr3_aa: CAITLGLAAGGELFF
v_call: TRBV28; j_call: TRBJ1-6; clone_size: .; cdr3_length: 14; d_call: TRBD1; cdr3_nt: TGTGCCAGCAGTCTCGGACAGGGTAATTCACCCCTCCACTTT; cdr3_aa: CASSLGQGNSPLHF
v_call: TRBV6-1; j_call: TRBJ1-6; clone_size: .; cdr3_length: 14; d_call: .; cdr3_nt: TGTGCCAGCACCCTTGGACAAGCCAATTCACCCCTCCACTTT; cdr3_aa: CASTLGQANSPLHF
v_call: TRBV11-3; j_call: TRBJ1-6; clone_size: .; cdr3_length: 17; d_call: .; cdr3_nt: TGTGCCAGCAGCTTAGTGTTCGGACAGCACTATAATTCACCCCTCCACTTT; cdr3_aa: CASSLVFGQHYNSPLHF
v_call: TRBV10-2; j_call: TRBJ1-2; clone_size: few; cdr3_length: 14; d_call: TRBD1; cdr3_nt: TGCGCCAGCAGTGAGGGACAGGGGGCCTATGGCTACACCTTC; cdr3_aa: CASSEGQGAYGYTF
v_call: TRBV11-3; j_call: TRBJ2-7; clone_size: .; cdr3_length: 17; d_call: TRBD1; cdr3_nt: TGTGCCAGCAGCTTAACTGTCTGGGGACAGAGGGGTTACGAGCAGTACTTC; cdr3_aa: CASSLTVWGQRGYEQYF
v_call: TRBV5-1; j_call: TRBJ1-4; clone_size: .; cdr3_length: 16; d_call: TRBD1; cdr3_nt: TGCGCCAGCAGCCCCGGGACAGGGCGCGGAGATGAAAAACTGTTTTTT; cdr3_aa: CASSPGTGRGDEKLFF
v_call: TRBV10-3; j_call: TRBJ2-5; clone_size: .; cdr3_length: 13; d_call: TRBD2; cdr3_nt: TGTGCCATCACCGCGGGGGGGAAAGAGACCCAGTACTTC; cdr3_aa: CAITAGGKETQYF
v_call: TRBV2; j_call: TRBJ1-4; clone_size: .; cdr3_length: 14; d_call: .; cdr3_nt: TGTGCCAGCAGGGAAGGGCTGCCTAATGAAAAACTGTTTTTT; cdr3_aa: CASREGLPNEKLFF
v_call: TRBV19; j_call: TRBJ1-2; clone_size: .; cdr3_length: 12; d_call: .; cdr3_nt: TGTGCCAGTAGTTTCCCCTTCGGGGGCTACACCTTC; cdr3_aa: CASSFPFGGYTF
v_call: TRBV7-8; j_call: TRBJ2-7; clone_size: .; cdr3_length: 16; d_call: .; cdr3_nt: TGTGCCAGCAGCTTCGGCCGACAAGGCCAACCTTACGAGCAGTACTTC; cdr3_aa: CASSFGRQGQPYEQYF
v_call: TRBV6-5; j_call: TRBJ1-5; clone_size: .; cdr3_length: 13; d_call: TRBD1; cdr3_nt: TGTGCCAGCAGCTGGACAGGACGGCAGCCCCAGCATTTT; cdr3_aa: CASSWTGRQPQHF
v_call: TRBV7-2; j_call: TRBJ2-3; clone_size: .; cdr3_length: 15; d_call: .; cdr3_nt: TGTGCCAGCAGCCCGCAGCGGACTAGCACAGATACGCAGTATTTT; cdr3_aa: CASSPQRTSTDTQYF
v_call: TRBV28; j_call: TRBJ2-2; clone_size: .; cdr3_length: 12; d_call: .; cdr3_nt: TGTGCCAGCAGTACACCCACCGGGGAGCTGTTTTTT; cdr3_aa: CASSTPTGELFF
v_call: TRBV6-5; j_call: TRBJ1-1; clone_size: .; cdr3_length: 15; d_call: .; cdr3_nt: TGTGCCAGCAGTTACGAGGGCATCATTAACACTGAAGCTTTCTTT; cdr3_aa: CASSYEGIINTEAFF
v_call: TRBV10-3; j_call: TRBJ2-7; clone_size: few; cdr3_length: 16; d_call: TRBD1; cdr3_nt: TGTGCCATCAGTGGGTTGGACAGGGGGCGAACCTACGAGCAGTACTTC; cdr3_aa: CAISGLDRGRTYEQYF
v_call: TRBV3-1/TRBV3-2; j_call: TRBJ2-7; clone_size: .; cdr3_length: 17; d_call: .; cdr3_nt: TGTGCCAGCAGCCTCCCCGGAGGGATGACCCGCCCCTACGAGCAGTACTTC; cdr3_aa: CASSLPGGMTRPYEQYF
v_call: TRBV7-9; j_call: TRBJ1-3; clone_size: .; cdr3_length: 18; d_call: .; cdr3_nt: TGTGCCAGCAGCTTAGACATCAGTGTGGTCCTCTCTGGAAACACCATATATTTT; cdr3_aa: CASSLDISVVLSGNTIYF
v_call: TRBV5-4; j_call: TRBJ1-1; clone_size: .; cdr3_length: 15; d_call: .; cdr3_nt: TGTGCCAGCAGCCCCGATGGAGGGAGGCAGACTGAAGCTTTCTTT; cdr3_aa: CASSPDGGRQTEAFF